Presented here are 8 T cell receptor beta chains from one specimen sequenced in a study of tumor-infiltrating lymphocytes in primary liver carcinoma. Making TCR beta cDNA involved approximately 480 ng total RNA and a constant-region primer. Each TCR beta library was derived from three nested multiplex PCR rounds that employed slightly modified ARM-PCR. Primers for the first two PCR rounds were TRBV1-TRBV30 forward primers and a C-beta reverse primer (approximately 9 cycles per round). TCRdb analysed the multiplex PCR reads with MiXCR anew, one entry per CDR3 protein. This table holds some 130,000 distinct CDR3 sequences, approximately 71% found once. From unsorted bulk tissue weighing about 20-33 mg, DNA and RNA were co-extracted. The sample was tumor-adjacent normal liver tissue. These receptors all come from a woman in her fifties or sixties with primary liver carcinoma and hepatitis B virus infection.

V and J are TRBV7-9 and TRBJ2-7; 7 positions agree with TRBD2. V lost 8 bases and J lost 6; bases outside the gene matches: 13. The CDR3 has 14 residues. The germline V gene has CDR1 SEHNR and CDR2 FQNEAQ (reference sequence). The CDR3 is CASGVYGGSVEQYF. The CDR3 DNA follows: TGTGCCAGCGGTGTGTATGGCGGGAGCGTCGAGCAGTACTTC. Based on the CDR3 plus reference TRBV7-9 and TRBJ2-7, the full variable domain is DTGVSQNPRHKITKRGQNVTFRCDPISEHNRLYWYRQTLGQGPEFLTYFQNEAQLEKSRLLSDRFSAERPKGSFSTLEIQRTEQGDSAMYLCASGVYGGSVEQYFGPGTRLTVT.

To note about this clonotype: Here the CDR3 omits its conserved ending phenylalanine or tryptophan, so a read error is the likely source. V usage is TRBV6-2 or TRBV6-3 and J usage is TRBJ2-5, with D perhaps TRBD1 or TRBD2 (5 bases each). Germline lookup yields CDR1 MNHEY and CDR2 SVGEGT. V gave up 11 bases and J gave up 4 bases, with 14 bases separating them. CDR3 length: 12 amino acids. CDR3 amino acids: CADSNGGETQYV. CDR3 bases: TGTGCCGACTCCAATGGGGGAGAGACCCAGTACGTC.

This clonotype has a count of ten or more. This chain links TRBV6-1 with TRBJ2-7; D gene unclear. Germline CDR1 and CDR2: MNHNS and SASEGT. V dropped 2 bases and J dropped 0 bases, with 14 bases sitting between them. This CDR3 region has 16 residues. The CDR3 bases are TGTGCCAGCAGTGAACGCCGGAGTCTACACTCCTACGAGCAGTACTTC. Its translation is CASSERRSLHSYEQYF.

This clonotype has just one count. One end of the junction does not line up with germline, which may come from a read error. The genes are TRBV4-2 and TRBJ1-5; no clear D gene. The CDR3 contains 15 residues. Germline V gene sequence: CDR1 LGHNA, CDR2 YNFKEQ. CDR3 DNA sequence: TGTGCCAGCAGCCAAGATGATGTGTTCGGTCAGCCCCAGCGTTTT. Translation gives CASSQDDVFGQPQRF.

In the case of this clonotype: Compared with germline, one end of the junction differs, possibly owing to a read error. The chain recombines TRBV6-1 with TRBJ1-5, with 7 nucleotides matching TRBD1. The CDR3 extends over 19 amino acids. CDR1 MNHNS and CDR2 SASEGT come from the germline V gene. In DNA form, the CDR3 reads TGTGCCAGCAGCGGGATAGGGGGCTCCTTAGGCTATAGCAACCAGCCCCGGCATTTT. It encodes CASSGIGGSLGYSNQPRHF.

This clonotype has more than one count but fewer than ten. This may be a read error, as it is one base from a much larger clone. Because it lacks the conserved phenylalanine or tryptophan at the end, this CDR3 is likely a read error. The rearrangement links TRBV6-6 to TRBJ1-1; a possible D gene is TRBD1 (5 bases). Deletions cut 6 bases from V and 6 bases from J, with 8 bases between. Germline V gives CDR1 MNHNY, CDR2 SVGAGI (reference sequence). This CDR3 region has 11 residues. The CDR3 DNA is TGTGCCAGCAGGCAGGGTCCTGAAGCTTTCTCT. It encodes CASRQGPEAFS.

On this clonotype: The CDR3 does not close with the conserved phenylalanine or tryptophan, likely indicating a read error. J is TRBJ2-1 and V is TRBV11-2, with 11 bases that match TRBD2. With the DNA end fitting TRBJ2-7 better, the J assignment may be wrong. This CDR3 region has 15 residues. The germline V gene encodes CDR1 SGHAT and CDR2 FQNNGV. The CDR3 here is CVSSTPGLAELKQYL. For the CDR3, the DNA is TGTGTCAGCAGCACCCCGGGACTAGCGGAATTAAAGCAGTACCTC.

Comments on this clonotype: Germline and junction disagree at one end, which may indicate a read error. This chain joins TRBV5-5 and TRBJ2-7; D gene ambiguous. Germline loops: CDR1 SGHKS, CDR2 YYEKEE (reference sequence). CDR3 size: 14 residues. The CDR3 DNA is TGTGCCAGCAACTTTGAGCTAACGGCCTACGAGCGGTACTTC. Its protein product is CASNFELTAYERYF.